The clone carrying this TCR beta chain was seen just once. Its antigen is unidentified. The data belong to a study of cytomegalovirus exposure and HLA in healthy donors. Findings of the study overall: Many donors carried some public TCRs, although rarity characterized most TCR sequences.

This CDR3 has 15 residues. Per the germline V gene, CDR1 is SGHTA and CDR2 is FQGTGA. V lost 0 bases and J lost 8, with 16 bases in between. The repertoire was sequenced with immunoSEQ multiplex PCR; TCRdb's copy has only in-frame clones and lacks some. The sample gives 100,000 or so clones, about 85% of which show up once; about 4% is in the top ten. The sequencing input was PBMCs. The chain joins TRBV7-3 to TRBJ1-2; D gene ambiguous. This clonotype originated in a woman younger than 35 in good health and CMV-seropositive. In DNA, the CDR3 is TGTGCCAGCAGCTTAACCGACTGGGCAGAGGGAGGCTACACCTTC. The encoded protein is CASSLTDWAEGGYTF.